This T cell receptor beta chain was sequenced in a study of Graves' ophthalmopathy and Graves' hyperthyroidism. This CDR3 is 18 amino acids long. V gave up 4 bases and J gave up 5 bases; unmatched junction bases: 16. Germline V CDR1 and CDR2: SGHRS, YFSETQ. RNA served as the template for amplifying TCR beta CDR3 regions. The library came from an HTBI-primed first-round RT-PCR and a second-round multiplex PCR. TCRdb re-called the multiplex PCR reads through MiXCR, storing one row per CDR3 protein. This sample has around 1.1 million distinct CDR3 sequences, with 35% to 40% found just once. The rearrangement links TRBV5-1 to TRBJ2-2, with 8 nucleotides matching TRBD2. The material sequenced was peripheral blood or thyroid tissue (not recorded which). The clonotype comes from an adult man with Graves' hyperthyroidism. CDR3 loop: CASSQVVIAGPRTGELFF. CDR3 nucleotides: TGCGCCAGCAGCCAAGTGGTAATAGCGGGGCCGAGGACCGGGGAGCTGTTTTTT.